The 32 T cell receptor beta chains given below trace back to one sample, sequenced in a study of blood T cell repertoires in COVID-19. TCRdb's copy holds only in-frame clones and misses some; the assay was immunoSEQ multiplex PCR. Among over 250,000 clones listed, around 86% were seen once. The sequenced material came from peripheral blood. Receptors were obtained from a human donor in a cohort sampled during active COVID-19.

The chain has TRBV29-1 and TRBJ1-5; the D is unclear. The germline CDR1 and CDR2 sequences are SQVTM and ANQGSEA. Trimming stripped 5 bases from V and 3 bases from J, with 11 bases between. This CDR3 contains 13 residues. The CDR3: CSVQRGYNQPQHF. CDR3 in DNA: TGCAGCGTTCAAAGAGGGTACAATCAGCCCCAGCATTTT.

J is TRBJ1-3 and V is TRBV9; D is unclear. The CDR3 is 15 amino acids. The germline V and J ends were trimmed by 2 bases and 0 bases, with 9 bases remaining between them. Germline CDR1 SGDLS, CDR2 YYNGEE. This CDR3 reads CASSVGLNSGNTIYF. The CDR3 DNA follows: TGTGCCAGCAGCGTCGGACTGAACTCTGGAAACACCATATATTTT.

This clone occurred once. This chain links TRBV2 with TRBJ1-4; 7 bases align to TRBD1. Unmatched junction bases numbered 14, after V lost 6 bases and J lost 7 bases. The CDR3 runs 16 residues. Germline CDR1 and CDR2: SNHLY and FYNNEI. CDR3: CASSPSDRALREKLFF. The CDR3 DNA is TGTGCCAGCAGCCCTTCTGACAGGGCACTTCGTGAAAAACTGTTTTTT.

This chain uses TRBV5-4 with TRBJ2-2; 9 bases map to TRBD2. CDR1 and CDR2 (germline): SGHNT, YYREEE (reference sequence). V dropped 0 bases and J dropped 7; count of bases not matched to a gene: 7. This CDR3 has 16 residues. CDR3 nucleotide sequence: TGTGCCAGCAGCTTGGGGCAAGCGGGAGGCCTCGGGGAGCTGTTTTTT. Its protein is CASSLGQAGGLGELFF.

The genes are TRBV6-6 and TRBJ1-1, with D perhaps TRBD1 (5 bases). Germline loops: CDR1 MNHNY, CDR2 SVGAGI (reference sequence). Deletions cut 7 bases from V and 3 bases from J, with 15 bases between. The CDR3 covers 14 residues. The chain's CDR3 is CASNLLGADTEAFF. CDR3 DNA sequence: TGTGCCAGCAACCTACTTGGGGCCGACACTGAAGCTTTCTTT.

About this clone itself: One end of the junction varies from germline; a read error may be responsible. The chain recombines TRBV30 with TRBJ2-7; a weak D match, TRBD2 (5 bases). CDR1 and CDR2 (germline): GTSNPN, SVGIG (reference sequence). The CDR3 covers 13 residues. CDR3 residues: CAWALGDSSEQYF. CDR3 nucleotide sequence: TGTGCCTGGGCCTTGGGAGACTCCTCCGAGCAGTACTTC.

This sequence joins TRBV7-2 and TRBJ2-7; 7 bases match TRBD1. CDR1 is SGHTA and CDR2 is FQGNSA in the germline V gene. The CDR3 sequence is 15 residues long. The V gene end was trimmed by 3 bases and the J gene end by 0 bases; junction bases not matched to a gene: 5. The DNA for the CDR3 is TGTGCCAGCAGCTTCTCTGCAGGGGGCTCCTACGAGCAGTACTTC. Its protein is CASSFSAGGSYEQYF.

V usage is TRBV4-1 and J usage is TRBJ2-3, with no clear D. CDR1 is MGHRA and CDR2 is YSYEKL in the germline V gene. This CDR3 region has 16 residues. The ends were cut back, 3 bases at V and 1 base at J, with 14 bases in the middle. This CDR3 reads CASSHNVHSGTDTQYF. The CDR3 nucleotides are TGCGCCAGCAGCCATAACGTTCACTCGGGCACAGATACGCAGTATTTT.

The V gene is TRBV5-5, the J gene TRBJ2-7; TRBD2 aligns across 8 bases. Losses at the gene ends were 1 base for V and 7 bases for J; bases not matched to a gene: 4. This CDR3 contains 13 residues. CDR1 and CDR2 (germline): SGHKS, YYEKEE (reference sequence). DNA for the CDR3: TGTGCCAGCAGCTTGCCAGCGGGAGAGGAGCAGTACTTC. Translating it yields CASSLPAGEEQYF. Complete variable domain (other parts from reference TRBV5-5 and TRBJ2-7): DAGVTQSPTHLIKTRGQQVTLRCSPISGHKSVSWYQQVLGQGPQFIFQYYEKEERGRGNFPDRFSARQFPNYSSELNVNALLLGDSALYLCASSLPAGEEQYFGPGTRLTVT.

The table lists this clone with a count of one. The V gene is TRBV5-1, the J gene TRBJ2-3; 9 bases map to TRBD2. Germline values: CDR1 SGHRS, CDR2 YFSETQ. The ends lost 4 bases at V and 3 bases at J; junction bases unmatched: 9. The CDR3 is 16 amino acids. DNA of the CDR3: TGCGCCAGCAGCCTGTTAGCGGGAGTCCCAACAGATACGCAGTATTTT. It is translated as CASSLLAGVPTDTQYF.

Points on this clone: Other DNA sequences in this specimen translate into the identical CDR3. This chain connects TRBV7-2 to TRBJ1-5, with D perhaps matching TRBD1 (5 bases). V was trimmed by 2 bases and J by 6 bases, leaving 8 bases between them. This CDR3 has 13 amino acids. Germline V CDR1 and CDR2: SGHTA, FQGNSA. CDR3 coding DNA: TGTGCCAGCAGCTTAAATAGGGGTCAGCCCCAGCATTTT. Translated, it gives CASSLNRGQPQHF.

This clone appeared a few times. The chain has TRBV18 and TRBJ1-1; unclear D gene. CDR3 length: 15 residues. V was trimmed by 0 bases and J by 0 bases, leaving 8 bases between them. Per the germline V gene, CDR1 is KGHSH and CDR2 is LQKENI. The CDR3 sequence: CASSPPKGVNTEAFF. CDR3 DNA: TGTGCCAGCTCACCACCGAAGGGAGTGAACACTGAAGCTTTCTTT.

This chain links TRBV5-8 with TRBJ2-3, with 8 bases fitting TRBD2. Germline V lookup: CDR1 SGHTS, CDR2 YDEGEE. With V trimmed by 2 bases and J by 14 bases, 19 bases remained unmatched. The CDR3 runs to 16 residues. CDR3 amino acids: CASSFMTGTRRALRYF. The CDR3 DNA reads as TGTGCCAGCAGCTTCATGACCGGGACTAGGCGCGCGCTACGGTATTTT.

This clone was picked up many times. The chain uses TRBV4-1 and TRBJ2-1, with 9 nucleotides matching TRBD2. This CDR3 contains 15 residues. Unmatched junction bases numbered 11, after V lost 4 bases and J lost 10 bases. Per germline, CDR1 MGHRA and CDR2 YSYEKL. CDR3 in amino acids: CASSPGSGRGLEQFF. Here the CDR3 DNA reads TGCGCCAGCAGCCCGGGTAGCGGGAGAGGTTTGGAGCAGTTCTTC.

The chain links TRBV25-1 to TRBJ2-2; a possible D gene is TRBD2 (6 bases). Trimming took 2 bases from V and 5 from J, leaving 12 bases between them. This CDR3 is 15 amino acids long. Germline CDR1 is MGHDK and CDR2 is SYGVNS. The CDR3 sequence: CASSETGEGTGELFF. CDR3 sequence (DNA): TGTGCCAGCAGTGAAACGGGAGAGGGTACCGGGGAGCTGTTTTTT. Full variable domain (outside the CDR3, taken from reference TRBV25-1 and TRBJ2-2): EADIYQTPRYLVIGTGKKITLECSQTMGHDKMYWYQQDPGMELHLIHYSYGVNSTEKGDLSSESTVSRIRTEHFPLTLESARPSHTSQYLCASSETGEGTGELFFGEGSRLTVL.

J is TRBJ2-1 and V is TRBV5-6; tentatively, D is TRBD1 (5 bases). Trimming took off 0 bases at V and 7 bases at J, with 5 bases between the two ends. Germline values: CDR1 SGHDT, CDR2 YYEEEE. This CDR3 has 12 residues. The CDR3 sequence: CASSLEGNEQFF. In DNA, the CDR3 is TGTGCCAGCAGCTTGGAGGGGAATGAGCAGTTCTTC.

The V call is TRBV3-1 (or the pseudogene TRBV3-2), the J call TRBJ2-1; tentatively, D is TRBD2 (5 bases). The CDR3 is 15 amino acids. The V end lost 1 base, the J end lost 4 bases, and 11 bases lay between the germline ends. Germline lookup yields CDR1 LGHDT and CDR2 YNNKEL (reference sequence). The CDR3 sequence: CASSQGSREYNEQFF. In nucleotides, the CDR3 is TGTGCCAGCAGCCAAGGGTCCCGGGAATACAATGAGCAGTTCTTC.

The rearrangement links TRBV5-4 to TRBJ2-7; TRBD1 aligns across 9 bases. Trimming cost V 0 bases and J 1 base; bases outside gene matches: 2. Germline loops: CDR1 SGHNT, CDR2 YYREEE (reference sequence). The CDR3 consists of 15 residues. Here the CDR3 DNA reads TGTGCCAGCAGCTTGGGAGGACAGGGGTCCTACGAGCAGTACTTC. It translates to CASSLGGQGSYEQYF.

V gene TRBV3-1 (or the pseudogene TRBV3-2) combines with J gene TRBJ1-2, with TRBD1 as a possible D gene (6 bases). This CDR3 is 15 amino acids long. V lost 4 bases and J lost 2, with 14 bases in between. Germline loops: CDR1 LGHDT, CDR2 YNNKEL (reference sequence). This CDR3 reads CASSLSGTPNYGYTF. The CDR3 nucleotides read TGTGCCAGCAGCCTCTCTGGGACACCCAACTATGGCTACACCTTC.

In this sample, this clone turned up a few times. This chain uses TRBV2 with TRBJ1-3, with D unresolved. Trimming removed 6 bases from V and 2 bases from J, with 14 bases in between. This CDR3 is built from 15 residues. Germline loops: CDR1 SNHLY, CDR2 FYNNEI. The CDR3 sequence is CASSIGLGTGNTIYF. The DNA of the CDR3 is TGTGCCAGCAGCATAGGACTGGGGACTGGAAACACCATATATTTT.

The DNA of the CDR3 is TGTGCCAGCACCTCCCGAGCTACGGACGAGCAGTACTTC. It is translated as CASTSRATDEQYF. This chain uses TRBV28 with TRBJ2-7; no reliable D call. The ends were cut back, 7 bases at V and 5 bases at J, with 15 bases in the middle. The CDR3 runs 13 residues. From germline, CDR1 is MDHEN and CDR2 SYDVKM.

This chain uses TRBV2 with TRBJ1-4; D ambiguous. Germline CDR1 reads SNHLY; CDR2 reads FYNNEI. V lost 6 bases and J lost 3, with 14 bases in between. The CDR3 length is 15 residues. This chain's CDR3 is CASRAREAANEKLFF. The CDR3 nucleotides read TGTGCCAGCAGAGCAAGGGAGGCAGCTAATGAAAAACTGTTTTTT.

The gene calls are TRBV10-2 and TRBJ2-7; 7 nucleotides align to TRBD2. There are 16 residues in the CDR3. The J segment lost 1 base and the V segment lost 2 bases, leaving 8 bases of the junction unmatched. Germline V gene lookup returns CDR1 WSHSY and CDR2 SAAADI. In nucleotides, the CDR3 is TGCGCCAGCAGTGAGGCCCCCAGCGGGATATCCTACGAGCAGTACTTC. As protein: CASSEAPSGISYEQYF.

This clone has a handful of counts. This chain links TRBV6-4 with TRBJ2-2; perhaps TRBD1 as D (5 bases). The CDR3 covers 12 residues. The germline V gene has CDR1 MRHNA and CDR2 SNTAGT. V lost 5 bases, J lost 7 bases, and 8 bases lay in between. The CDR3 spells CASSLGDGELFF. CDR3 nucleotides: TGTGCCAGCAGTTTAGGGGACGGGGAGCTGTTTTTT.

In this sample, this clone turned up once. The chain uses TRBV28 and TRBJ1-6; 7 bases map to TRBD1. The V gene's germline CDR1 is MDHEN and CDR2 SYDVKM. With 5 bases clipped from V and 10 bases from J, the junction kept 14 bases outside the gene matches. The CDR3 consists of 16 residues. The CDR3: CASSPYYAGGSSPLHF. The CDR3 DNA reads TGTGCCAGCAGTCCCTATTACGCAGGGGGATCGTCACCCCTCCACTTT.

The V and J genes are TRBV12-3 or TRBV12-4 and TRBJ2-1, with TRBD2 as a possible D gene (6 bases). Trimming shortened V by 6 bases and J by 2 bases, and 8 bases separated the two germline ends. The CDR3 is 13 amino acids. CDR3 amino acids: CASSPSAYNEQFF. In DNA, the CDR3 is TGTGCCAGCAGCCCTAGCGCCTACAATGAGCAGTTCTTC.

The chain employs TRBV5-4 and TRBJ2-7, with 14 bases aligning to TRBD2. The CDR3 consists of 17 residues. Trimming at V came to 5 bases and at J to 7 bases, leaving 14 bases not matched to a gene. Germline V gives CDR1 SGHNT, CDR2 YYREEE (reference sequence). This CDR3 reads CASRPGLAGGRTREQYF. The CDR3 nucleotides are TGTGCCAGCAGACCTGGACTAGCGGGAGGTCGGACTCGGGAGCAGTACTTC.

This chain uses TRBV2 with TRBJ2-1; D is possibly TRBD2 (5 bases). V lost 4 bases, J lost 6 bases, and 16 bases lay in between. The CDR3 spans 15 residues. Germline CDR1 reads SNHLY; CDR2 reads FYNNEI. CDR3 DNA sequence: TGTGCCAGCAGTGTGTTGGCAAGGGCGGGCAATGAGCAGTTCTTC. Protein product: CASSVLARAGNEQFF.

This clone was detected a few times. This chain connects TRBV7-9 to TRBJ2-5; a possible D gene is TRBD2 (6 bases). The length of the CDR3 is 16 residues. Trimming removed 5 bases at V and 7 bases at J, with 23 bases between. From germline, CDR1 is SEHNR and CDR2 FQNEAQ (reference sequence). The CDR3 DNA sequence: TGTGCCAGCAGCGATAAGAATTCCGGGGGTCGTTCGACCCAGTACTTC. Protein product: CASSDKNSGGRSTQYF.

The rearrangement uses TRBV7-9 and TRBJ2-1, with TRBD2 matching 7 bases. There are 16 residues in the CDR3. The V segment lost 5 bases and the J segment 5 bases; nucleotides outside the gene matches: 12. Germline CDR1 SEHNR, CDR2 FQNEAQ (reference sequence). The CDR3 DNA follows: TGTGCCAGCAGCGCGAGTTGGCTAGCGGTCGACAATGAGCAGTTCTTC. Translated, it gives CASSASWLAVDNEQFF.

V is TRBV28 and J is TRBJ2-1; D is possibly TRBD2 (6 bases). V lost 4 bases and J lost 6, with 10 bases in between. The CDR3 sequence is 13 residues long. Germline lookup yields CDR1 MDHEN and CDR2 SYDVKM. DNA for the CDR3: TGTGCCAGCAGTTCTAGGGGACTCAATGAGCAGTTCTTC. The encoded protein is CASSSRGLNEQFF.

V and J are TRBV12-1 and TRBJ2-1; the table calls TRBD2, which could not be checked here. TRBV12-1 is designated a pseudogene. There are 15 residues in the CDR3. The CDR3 is CASSLDYHSYNEQFF. Written as DNA, the CDR3 is TGTGCCAGCAGCTTGGACTACCACTCCTACAATGAGCAGTTCTTC.